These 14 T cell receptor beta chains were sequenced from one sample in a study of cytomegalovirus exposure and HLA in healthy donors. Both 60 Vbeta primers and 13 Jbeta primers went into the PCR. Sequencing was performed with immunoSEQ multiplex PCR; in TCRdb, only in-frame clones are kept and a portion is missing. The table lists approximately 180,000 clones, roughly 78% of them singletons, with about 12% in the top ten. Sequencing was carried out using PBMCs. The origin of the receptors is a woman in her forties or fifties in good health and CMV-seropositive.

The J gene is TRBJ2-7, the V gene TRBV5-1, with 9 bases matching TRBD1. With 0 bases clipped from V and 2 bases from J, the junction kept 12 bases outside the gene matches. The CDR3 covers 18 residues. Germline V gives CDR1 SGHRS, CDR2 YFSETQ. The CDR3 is CASSLAIGRRQGAYEQYF. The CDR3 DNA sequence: TGCGCCAGCAGCTTGGCCATAGGTAGGCGACAGGGGGCCTACGAGCAGTACTTC.

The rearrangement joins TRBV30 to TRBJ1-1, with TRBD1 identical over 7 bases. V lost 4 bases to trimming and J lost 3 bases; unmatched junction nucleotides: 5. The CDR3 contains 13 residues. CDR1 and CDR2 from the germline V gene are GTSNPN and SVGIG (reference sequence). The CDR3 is CAWTKGQYTEAFF. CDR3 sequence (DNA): TGTGCCTGGACAAAGGGACAGTACACTGAAGCTTTCTTT.

The CDR3 region is CASSLNKNYGYTF. Written as DNA, the CDR3 is TGTGCCAGCAGCTTAAACAAGAACTATGGCTACACCTTC. V usage is TRBV11-2 and J usage is TRBJ1-2; D call uncertain. The CDR3 consists of 13 residues. V lost 2 bases and J lost 2, with 6 bases in between. Germline values: CDR1 SGHAT, CDR2 FQNNGV.

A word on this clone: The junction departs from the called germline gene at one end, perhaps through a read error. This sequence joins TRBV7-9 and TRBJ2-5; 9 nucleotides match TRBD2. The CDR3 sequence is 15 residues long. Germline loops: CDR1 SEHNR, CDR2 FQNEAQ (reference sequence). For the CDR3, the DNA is TGTTCCAGCAGGGGCGGCGGGGGGGCGTCAGAGACCCAGTACTTC. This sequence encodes CSSRGGGGASETQYF.

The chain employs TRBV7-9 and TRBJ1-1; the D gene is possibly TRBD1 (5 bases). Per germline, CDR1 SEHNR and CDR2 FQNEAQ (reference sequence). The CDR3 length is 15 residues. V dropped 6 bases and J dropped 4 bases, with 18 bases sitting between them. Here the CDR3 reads CASSSQKGRGTEAFF. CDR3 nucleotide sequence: TGTGCCAGCAGTTCCCAAAAGGGTAGGGGCACTGAAGCTTTCTTT. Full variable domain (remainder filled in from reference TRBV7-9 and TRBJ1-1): DTGVSQNPRHKITKRGQNVTFRCDPISEHNRLYWYRQTLGQGPEFLTYFQNEAQLEKSRLLSDRFSAERPKGSFSTLEIQRTEQGDSAMYLCASSSQKGRGTEAFFGQGTRLTVV.

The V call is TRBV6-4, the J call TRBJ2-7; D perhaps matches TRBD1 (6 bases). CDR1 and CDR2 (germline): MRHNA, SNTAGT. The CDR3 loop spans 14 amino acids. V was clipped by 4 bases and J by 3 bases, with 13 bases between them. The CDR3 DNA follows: TGTGCCAGCAGTGCCGACAGGTACAACTACGAGCAGTACTTC. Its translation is CASSADRYNYEQYF.

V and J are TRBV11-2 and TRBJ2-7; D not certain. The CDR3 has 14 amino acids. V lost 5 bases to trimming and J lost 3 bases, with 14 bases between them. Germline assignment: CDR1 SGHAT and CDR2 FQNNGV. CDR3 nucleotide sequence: TGTGCCAGCAGCCCTCAAGGCGGTAGCTACGAGCAGTACTTC. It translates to CASSPQGGSYEQYF.

DNA for the CDR3: TGCGCCAGCACCGCTAGCGGGGTTCCCTACAATGAGCAGTTCTTC. Translation gives CASTASGVPYNEQFF. The chain joins TRBV5-1 to TRBJ2-1, with 9 bases lining up with TRBD2. V gave up 6 bases and J gave up 2 bases; unmatched junction bases: 6. The germline gives CDR1 SGHRS, CDR2 YFSETQ. The CDR3 totals 15 residues.

CDR3: CASRQIRGRGGYTF. The CDR3 region has the DNA TGCGCCAGCAGACAGATTAGGGGGCGGGGTGGCTACACCTTC. This chain links TRBV4-1 with TRBJ1-2; 7 bases fit TRBD1. J lost 7 bases, V lost 6 bases, and 11 bases had no gene match. The germline V gene encodes CDR1 MGHRA and CDR2 YSYEKL. This CDR3 spans 14 amino acids.

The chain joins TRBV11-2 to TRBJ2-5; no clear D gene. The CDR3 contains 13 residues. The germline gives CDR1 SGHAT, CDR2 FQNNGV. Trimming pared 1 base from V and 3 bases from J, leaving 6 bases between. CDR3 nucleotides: TGTGCCAGCAGCTTAGGTGCTAAAGAGACCCAGTACTTC. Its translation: CASSLGAKETQYF.

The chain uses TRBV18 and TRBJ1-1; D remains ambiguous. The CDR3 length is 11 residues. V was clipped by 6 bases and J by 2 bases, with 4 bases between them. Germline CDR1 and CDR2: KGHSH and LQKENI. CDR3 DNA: TGTGCCAGCTCGGCTAACACTGAAGCTTTCTTT. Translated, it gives CASSANTEAFF.

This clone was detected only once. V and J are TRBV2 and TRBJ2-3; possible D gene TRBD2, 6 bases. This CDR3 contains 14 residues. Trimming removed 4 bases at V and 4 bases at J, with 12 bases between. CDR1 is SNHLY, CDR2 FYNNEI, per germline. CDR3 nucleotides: TGTGCCAGCAGTGGGTCTTGGAGGGCAGATACGCAGTATTTT. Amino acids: CASSGSWRADTQYF.

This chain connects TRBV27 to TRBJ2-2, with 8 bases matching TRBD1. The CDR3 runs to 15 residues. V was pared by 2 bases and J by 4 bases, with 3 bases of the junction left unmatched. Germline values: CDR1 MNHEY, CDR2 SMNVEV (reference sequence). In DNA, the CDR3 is TGTGCCAGCAGTTTAGGACAGGGCAGCACCGGGGAGCTGTTTTTT. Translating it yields CASSLGQGSTGELFF.

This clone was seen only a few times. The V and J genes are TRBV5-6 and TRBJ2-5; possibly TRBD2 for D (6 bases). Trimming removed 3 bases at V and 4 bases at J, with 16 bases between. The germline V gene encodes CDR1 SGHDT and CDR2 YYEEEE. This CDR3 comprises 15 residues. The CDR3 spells CASSSGLMHRETQYF. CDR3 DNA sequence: TGTGCCAGCAGCTCGGGACTTATGCATCGAGAGACCCAGTACTTC. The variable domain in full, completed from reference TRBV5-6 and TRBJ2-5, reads DAGVTQSPTHLIKTRGQQVTLRCSPKSGHDTVSWYQQALGQGPQFIFQYYEEEERQRGNFPDRFSGHQFPNYSSELNVNALLLGDSALYLCASSSGLMHRETQYFGPGTRLLVL.